Below, 30 T cell receptor beta chains from the same sample are listed, as sequenced in a study of blood T cell repertoires in COVID-19. The method was immunoSEQ multiplex PCR; TCRdb's version includes in-frame clones alone and lacks a portion of them. The sample gives roughly 300,000 clones, over 75% of which show up once; more than 9% is in the top ten. Material for sequencing was PBMCs or T cells enriched from blood (not recorded which). The receptors shown here come from a woman in her late teens or twenties who had recovered from COVID-19.

This CDR3 is CASSSTGTKNIQYF. In DNA, the CDR3 is TGTGCCAGCAGCTCGACAGGGACCAAAAACATTCAGTACTTC. The genes are TRBV7-9 and TRBJ2-4; 7 positions agree with TRBD1. Germline loops: CDR1 SEHNR, CDR2 FQNEAQ (reference sequence). This CDR3 has 14 residues. With V trimmed by 4 bases and J by 2 bases, 2 bases remained unmatched.

The chain is built from TRBV4-1 and TRBJ2-7; no clear D gene. This CDR3 contains 11 residues. V was shortened by 1 base and J by 7 bases, with 5 bases between the two germline ends. Per the germline V gene, CDR1 is MGHRA and CDR2 is YSYEKL. CDR3 sequence: CASSQAGEQYF. The CDR3 DNA reads as TGCGCCAGCAGCCAAGCCGGGGAGCAGTACTTC.

The chain couples TRBV5-1 to TRBJ1-1; no reliable D call. V lost 0 bases and J lost 11, with 11 bases in between. CDR1 SGHRS and CDR2 YFSETQ come from the germline V gene. The CDR3 covers 12 residues. The CDR3 sequence is CASSLAGLGAFF. CDR3 in DNA: TGCGCCAGCAGCTTGGCCGGGTTAGGTGCTTTCTTT.

V gene TRBV11-2 combines with J gene TRBJ2-5; TRBD2 matches 8 bases. Losses at the gene ends were 3 bases for V and 3 bases for J; bases not matched to a gene: 12. Germline CDR1 and CDR2: SGHAT and FQNNGV. The CDR3 loop spans 17 amino acids. The CDR3 DNA reads TGTGCCAGCAGCTTGGGGGATCGAGGACTAGCCGAAGAGACCCAGTACTTC. Its translation: CASSLGDRGLAEETQYF.

This sequence joins TRBV5-8 and TRBJ2-5; 7 bases line up with TRBD1. Germline values: CDR1 SGHTS, CDR2 YDEGEE. This CDR3 contains 16 residues. The trim removed 0 bases at V and 5 bases at J, leaving 10 bases unmatched. This chain's CDR3 is CASSLVGTAPGETQYF. DNA for the CDR3: TGTGCCAGCAGCTTGGTCGGGACAGCCCCTGGTGAGACCCAGTACTTC.

This rearrangement joins TRBV4-1 to TRBJ2-5; 9 positions agree with TRBD2. J was trimmed by 2 bases and V by 0 bases; bases with no gene match: 10. CDR3 length: 18 residues. Looked up from germline, CDR1 is MGHRA and CDR2 is YSYEKL. The CDR3, as DNA: TGCGCCAGCAGCCAAGAAAGGTCACTAGCGGGTCATCAAGAGACCCAGTACTTC. It specifies CASSQERSLAGHQETQYF.

This chain connects TRBV11-3 to TRBJ1-2; TRBD1 agrees at 9 bases. The CDR3 is 14 residues long. J lost 4 bases, V lost 0 bases, and 0 bases had no gene match. Germline loops: CDR1 SGHNT, CDR2 YENEEA. The CDR3 here is CASSLEGQGYGYTF. CDR3 sequence (DNA): TGTGCCAGCAGCTTAGAGGGACAGGGCTATGGCTACACCTTC.

The J gene is TRBJ1-2, the V gene TRBV28; tentative D call: TRBD1 (5 bases). This CDR3 has 17 amino acids. V shed 2 bases and J shed 4 bases, with 20 bases lying between them. The germline CDR1 and CDR2 sequences are MDHEN and SYDVKM. CDR3 sequence (DNA): TGTGCCAGCAGTTTAGGAGCGGGGGAACCGGAGTCCTATGGCTACACCTTC. Its protein product is CASSLGAGEPESYGYTF.

This chain joins TRBV5-1 and TRBJ2-1, with 7 bases aligning to TRBD1. With 4 bases clipped from V and 8 bases from J, the junction kept 6 bases outside the gene matches. The V gene's germline CDR1 is SGHRS and CDR2 YFSETQ. The CDR3 is 13 residues long. In DNA form, the CDR3 reads TGCGCCAGCAGCCGGGACAGTCGTTATGAGCAGTTCTTC. Translation gives CASSRDSRYEQFF.

The V call is TRBV3-1 (or the pseudogene TRBV3-2), the J call TRBJ1-1; D perhaps matches TRBD1 (5 bases). Germline V gene sequence: CDR1 LGHDT, CDR2 YNNKEL (reference sequence). The CDR3 spans 13 residues. Trimming took off 1 base at V and 7 bases at J, with 10 bases between the two ends. CDR3 nucleotides: TGTGCCAGCAGCCAAGGGGCAGGGATTGAAGCTTTCTTT. It is translated as CASSQGAGIEAFF.

The CDR3 DNA sequence: TGTGCCAGCAGTAGCGGCCCCGTAGGATCACCCCTCCACTTT. This sequence encodes CASSSGPVGSPLHF. The chain combines TRBV28 with TRBJ1-6; no clear D gene. V dropped 5 bases and J dropped 10 bases, with 15 bases sitting between them. Germline V gives CDR1 MDHEN, CDR2 SYDVKM. The length of the CDR3 is 14 residues. Filled out from reference TRBV28 and TRBJ1-6, the complete variable domain reads DVKVTQSSRYLVKRTGEKVFLECVQDMDHENMFWYRQDPGLGLRLIYFSYDVKMKEKGDIPEGYSVSREKKERFSLILESASTNQTSMYLCASSSGPVGSPLHFGNGTRLTVT.

This clone was counted once. The chain couples TRBV27 to TRBJ1-1; D might be TRBD1 (5 bases). Trimming cost V 6 bases and J 4 bases, with 9 bases left between them. This CDR3 contains 12 residues. Germline V lookup: CDR1 MNHEY, CDR2 SMNVEV (reference sequence). CDR3 sequence: CASRQGGTEAFF. For the CDR3, the DNA is TGTGCCAGCAGGCAGGGAGGCACTGAAGCTTTCTTT.

The rearrangement links TRBV4-2 to TRBJ1-2, with TRBD1 identical over 9 bases. The CDR3 is 15 residues long. The junction had 6 bases not matched to a gene; V was cut back by 1 base and J by 6 bases. Germline V gene sequence: CDR1 LGHNA, CDR2 YNFKEQ. This CDR3 is CASSQVSGTGHGYTF. For the CDR3, the DNA is TGTGCCAGCAGCCAAGTTTCCGGGACAGGGCATGGCTACACCTTC.

The chain uses TRBV30 and TRBJ1-2, with no clear D. V shed 8 bases and J shed 4 bases, with 26 bases lying between them. In germline, CDR1 is GTSNPN, CDR2 SVGIG (reference sequence). The length of the CDR3 is 16 residues. In nucleotides, the CDR3 is TGTGCCGTCCCAGTGGGCCTCTCCTCTGGTCGCTATGGCTACACCTTC. Protein sequence: CAVPVGLSSGRYGYTF.

This rearrangement joins TRBV7-2 to TRBJ1-5; D is uncertain. The CDR3 runs 15 residues. Trimming cost V 1 base and J 1 base, with 8 bases left between them. Germline CDR1 is SGHTA and CDR2 is FQGNSA. CDR3 DNA: TGTGCCAGCAGCTTAGGACTGAGGAGCAATCAGCCCCAGCATTTT. The encoded protein is CASSLGLRSNQPQHF.

The chain has TRBV6-1 and TRBJ2-5, with D possibly being TRBD1 (5 bases). The germline V and J ends were trimmed by 2 bases and 5 bases, with 18 bases remaining between them. CDR1 is MNHNS, CDR2 SASEGT, per germline. This CDR3 comprises 16 residues. Here the CDR3 reads CASSEISGLRGETQYF. The CDR3 nucleotides are TGTGCCAGCAGTGAAATTTCAGGGTTGAGAGGTGAGACCCAGTACTTC.

CDR3 in DNA: TGTGCCAGCAGCCGCCTAGCGGGGGGGCCGTGGGAGACCCAGTACTTC. This sequence encodes CASSRLAGGPWETQYF. V usage is TRBV14 and J usage is TRBJ2-5, with 12 bases identical to TRBD2. This CDR3 has 16 residues. The V gene end was trimmed by 4 bases and the J gene end by 5 bases; junction bases not matched to a gene: 8. CDR1 and CDR2 from the germline V gene are SGHDN and FVKESK.

The genes are TRBV6-2 or TRBV6-3 and TRBJ1-5; no firm D call. The CDR3 contains 12 residues. Trimming took 5 bases from V and 7 from J, leaving 9 bases between them. Germline CDR1 and CDR2: MNHEY and SVGEGT. This CDR3 is CASSAIGQPQHF. As DNA, the CDR3 is TGTGCCAGCAGTGCTATCGGGCAGCCCCAGCATTTT.

The rearrangement joins TRBV7-9 to TRBJ1-3; unclear D gene. Germline-derived CDR1 and CDR2 are SEHNR and FQNEAQ (reference sequence). This CDR3 has 15 amino acids. Trimming stripped 5 bases from V and 0 bases from J, with 11 bases between. This CDR3 is CASSRGVLSGNTIYF. Here the CDR3 DNA reads TGTGCCAGCAGCCGCGGGGTACTCTCTGGAAACACCATATATTTT.

The V and J genes are TRBV14 and TRBJ1-1, with D perhaps TRBD1 (5 bases). The CDR3 length is 13 residues. Deletions cut 5 bases from V and 5 bases from J, with 12 bases between. Germline V gene lookup returns CDR1 SGHDN and CDR2 FVKESK. The chain's CDR3 is CASSWGGGTEAFF. The CDR3 coding sequence is TGTGCCAGCAGCTGGGGCGGGGGAACTGAAGCTTTCTTT.

V and J are TRBV7-8 and TRBJ2-5, with D perhaps TRBD1 (6 bases). The CDR3 is made up of 13 amino acids. V gave up 4 bases and J gave up 2 bases, with 8 bases separating them. CDR1 and CDR2 (germline): SGHVS, FQNEAQ. The CDR3 DNA is TGTGCCAGCAGCTCCGGACAGCAAGAGACCCAGTACTTC. It is translated as CASSSGQQETQYF.

Remarks on this clone: Different DNA sequences within this sample yield the same CDR3. The J gene is TRBJ1-1, the V gene TRBV5-1; D is ambiguous. Trimming left V 4 bases short and J 0 bases short, with 10 bases between. CDR1 and CDR2 from the germline V gene are SGHRS and YFSETQ. The CDR3 consists of 14 residues. The CDR3, as DNA: TGCGCCAGCAGCCCGGGTGTCATGAACACTGAAGCTTTCTTT. Residues: CASSPGVMNTEAFF.

The chain couples TRBV6-6 to TRBJ2-2; possible D gene TRBD1, 5 bases. The CDR3 has 15 residues. Germline CDR1 MNHNY, CDR2 SVGAGI (reference sequence). V dropped 6 bases and J dropped 4 bases, with 15 bases sitting between them. This CDR3 is CASSPPDTFTGELFF. The CDR3 DNA is TGTGCCAGCAGCCCCCCGGACACATTCACCGGGGAGCTGTTTTTT.

The chain is built from TRBV19 and TRBJ2-5, with 11 positions matching TRBD2. Trimming took 4 bases from V and 5 from J; bases not matched to a gene: 12. CDR3 length: 17 amino acids. Germline assignment: CDR1 LNHDA and CDR2 SQIVND (reference sequence). CDR3 sequence (DNA): TGTGCCAGTAGTAATACTATACTAGCGGGAGACAAGGAGACCCAGTACTTC. It yields the protein CASSNTILAGDKETQYF.

V usage is TRBV19 and J usage is TRBJ2-2; TRBD1 matches at 11 bases. J gave up 3 bases and V 4 bases, and 10 bases lay outside the gene matches. CDR1 is LNHDA and CDR2 is SQIVND in the germline V gene (reference sequence). The CDR3 is made up of 18 amino acids. CDR3 sequence (DNA): TGTGCCAGTAGTAACCCCGGGACAGGGGGAAGGGACACCGGGGAGCTGTTTTTT. It codes for CASSNPGTGGRDTGELFF.

The chain recombines TRBV5-1 with TRBJ1-5; D not resolved. The V gene lost 4 bases and the J gene lost 0 bases, with 8 bases spanning the gap. Germline assignment: CDR1 SGHRS and CDR2 YFSETQ. The CDR3 runs to 14 residues. CDR3 region: CASSTGDSNQPQHF. The CDR3 bases are TGCGCCAGCAGCACCGGGGATAGCAATCAGCCCCAGCATTTT.

This clone was observed a handful of times. The chain links TRBV2 to TRBJ1-4; possible D gene TRBD1, 6 bases. The CDR3 is 15 amino acids. The germline CDR1 and CDR2 sequences are SNHLY and FYNNEI. The ends were cut back, 3 bases at V and 1 base at J, with 9 bases in the middle. The DNA for the CDR3 is TGTGCCAGCAGTGATCCGGACAGAACTAATGAAAAACTGTTTTTT. Protein product: CASSDPDRTNEKLFF.

The chain joins TRBV6-5 to TRBJ1-3; D is unclear. This CDR3 region has 16 residues. Germline-derived CDR1 and CDR2 are MNHEY and SVGAGI. Trimming removed 4 bases at V and 0 bases at J, with 13 bases between. The CDR3 DNA reads TGTGCCAGCAGTTTACGCAGCGCCAGCTCTGGAAACACCATATATTTT. Translating gives CASSLRSASSGNTIYF.

This clone occurred once. This rearrangement joins TRBV5-6 to TRBJ1-5; 7 bases fit TRBD1. CDR1 SGHDT and CDR2 YYEEEE come from the germline V gene. This CDR3 comprises 14 residues. The V gene end was trimmed by 4 bases and the J gene end by 4 bases; junction bases not matched to a gene: 5. The CDR3 here is CASSLGQTNQPQHF. DNA of the CDR3: TGTGCCAGCAGCCTGGGACAGACTAATCAGCCCCAGCATTTT. The variable domain in full, completed from reference TRBV5-6 and TRBJ1-5, reads DAGVTQSPTHLIKTRGQQVTLRCSPKSGHDTVSWYQQALGQGPQFIFQYYEEEERQRGNFPDRFSGHQFPNYSSELNVNALLLGDSALYLCASSLGQTNQPQHFGDGTRLSIL.

The rearrangement links TRBV19 to TRBJ1-3; TRBD1 is a possible D gene (6 bases). Between the trimmed V and J ends, which lost 7 bases and 0 bases, there was a span of 16 bases. Germline CDR1 and CDR2: LNHDA and SQIVND (reference sequence). The CDR3 loop spans 16 amino acids. The CDR3 loop reads CASKDSPLSSGNTIYF. Here the CDR3 DNA reads TGTGCCAGTAAGGACAGCCCATTAAGCTCTGGAAACACCATATATTTT.